This T cell receptor beta chain derives from a study of blood T cell repertoires in COVID-19. Study-wide background: The analysed material was cDNA or gDNA that came from T cells, B-cell-depleted T cells, or PBMCs.

Per the authors' pipeline: Amplifying reference gene primers gave estimates of nucleated cell counts. Clones were read by immunoSEQ multiplex PCR, and TCRdb kept only the in-frame ones, dropping some. Clone size and V and J calls were adopted from that table, with D and trimming inferred from the DNA. The repertoire holds about 270,000 clones, with under 90% as singletons. Trimming shortened V by 7 bases and J by 13 bases, and 19 bases separated the two germline ends. The germline V gene has CDR1 LNHDA and CDR2 SQIVND (reference sequence). CDR3 length: 12 amino acids. This TCR came from a woman aged 55-75 years with active or convalescent COVID-19. The chain joins TRBV19 to TRBJ1-1, with D possibly TRBD1 on 6 matching bases. The sample comprised peripheral blood. The chain's CDR3 is CASIGGTGRVFF. The CDR3 DNA sequence: TGTGCCAGTATCGGTGGAACAGGGAGGGTTTTCTTT. Full variable domain (missing parts from reference TRBV19 and TRBJ1-1): DGGITQSPKYLFRKEGQNVTLSCEQNLNHDAMYWYRQDPGQGLRLIYYSQIVNDFQKGDIAEGYSVSREKKESFPLTVTSAQKNPTAFYLCASIGGTGRVFFGQGTRLTVV.